This T cell receptor beta chain was recorded in a study of cytomegalovirus exposure and HLA in healthy donors. Primers: 60 Vbeta forward and 13 Jbeta reverse. Produced via immunoSEQ multiplex PCR; TCRdb's table is partial and in-frame only. Seen here are some 96,000 clones, around 64% observed once, and the top ten hold 3.2%. Broader study findings: DRB1 showed the most TCR associations and HLA-C the fewest in a later analysis, as rates varied by HLA locus. Beyond CMV serostatus, there was no information to go on about immune exposure. According to an earlier analysis, most TCR beta V segments yielded productive rearrangements about 87% or about 30% of the time.

Worth noting for this clone: Its antigen is unidentified.

Nominal health characterized the donors when sampled, though unrecorded immune exposures were likely. The CDR3 is 16 residues long. Trimming cost V 6 bases and J 2 bases, with 20 bases left between them. Germline V gene sequence: CDR1 MDHEN, CDR2 SYDVKM. Sequenced: PBMCs. The rearrangement uses TRBV28 and TRBJ2-7, with D maybe TRBD1 (6 bases). This clonotype was obtained from a man in his sixties in good health and CMV-seronegative. In nucleotides, the CDR3 is TGTGCCAGCAGCAACCTCTGGACAGATCTCCCCTACGAGCAGTACTTC. This sequence encodes CASSNLWTDLPYEQYF.